One and the same sample provided the 21 T cell receptor beta chains below, sequenced in a study of shared clonotypes between healthy human individuals. Assay: immunoSEQ multiplex PCR; the TCRdb copy retains only in-frame clones and omits some. The table records around 700,000 clones, roughly nine tenths of them present only once. The naive CD8 subset, CD45RO-negative cells positively selected for CCR7, excluded terminally differentiated effector memory CD45RA+ cells. The material sequenced was naive CD8+ T cells sorted from blood. The receptors stem from a man aged 25-40 years in good health.

The genes are TRBV27 and TRBJ2-7; 13 nucleotides align to TRBD2. The CDR3 contains 21 residues. The germline V gene has CDR1 MNHEY and CDR2 SMNVEV (reference sequence). The J segment lost 2 bases and the V segment lost 3 bases, leaving 19 bases of the junction unmatched. The CDR3 nucleotides read TGTGCCAGCAGTTTTAAGTTTCCGGGACTAGCGGGACTATCCTCAACCTACGAGCAGTACTTC. Protein product: CASSFKFPGLAGLSSTYEQYF.

The V and J genes are TRBV7-2 and TRBJ2-1, with D possibly TRBD2 on 5 matching bases. Trimming took 3 bases from V and 9 from J, leaving 12 bases between them. CDR3 length equals 13 residues. Germline CDR1 and CDR2: SGHTA and FQGNSA. The CDR3 nucleotides are TGTGCCAGCAGCTTTTTGGCTAGCTCTGAGCAGTTCTTC. Amino acid sequence: CASSFLASSEQFF.

V usage is TRBV5-1 and J usage is TRBJ1-2; D is perhaps TRBD1 (5 bases). V was pared by 7 bases and J by 3 bases, with 16 bases between. The CDR3 is 14 residues long. Germline CDR1 reads SGHRS; CDR2 reads YFSETQ. Here the CDR3 reads CASAGVGGDYGYTF. Here the CDR3 DNA reads TGCGCCAGCGCGGGAGTTGGGGGAGACTATGGCTACACCTTC.

The V gene is TRBV27, the J gene TRBJ2-5, with 7 bases fitting TRBD1. The germline CDR1 and CDR2 sequences are MNHEY and SMNVEV (reference sequence). With 2 bases clipped from V and 1 base from J, the junction kept 1 base outside the gene matches. The CDR3 has 14 residues. The CDR3 DNA reads TGTGCCAGCAGTTTAAACAGGGGCCAAGAGACCCAGTACTTC. Protein sequence: CASSLNRGQETQYF.

The chain joins TRBV12-2 to TRBJ1-3. TRBV12-2 represents a pseudogene. There are 17 residues in the CDR3. The CDR3 region is CASRGCRRHHSGNTIYF. The CDR3 nucleotides read TGTGCAAGTCGCGGATGTAGACGTCATCACTCTGGAAACACCATATATTTT.

The rearrangement links TRBV5-1 to TRBJ2-2; D remains unclear. The CDR3 totals 17 residues. V lost 0 bases and J 2 bases, leaving 14 bases between the germline ends. Germline CDR1 and CDR2: SGHRS and YFSETQ. CDR3 bases: TGCGCCAGCAGCTTGGATGGGAACGGGCTCAACACCGGGGAGCTGTTTTTT. As protein: CASSLDGNGLNTGELFF.

For the CDR3, the DNA is TGCGCCAGCAGCCAGGGCGGGACAGGGACTCTCGAGCAGTACTTC. Its protein product is CASSQGGTGTLEQYF. V usage is TRBV4-1 and J usage is TRBJ2-7; 9 positions match TRBD1. CDR1 and CDR2 (germline): MGHRA, YSYEKL. J lost 6 bases, V lost 3 bases, and 9 bases had no gene match. The CDR3 covers 15 residues.

J is TRBJ1-4 and V is TRBV30; D gene unclear. This CDR3 has 13 amino acids. V was clipped by 4 bases and J by 8 bases, with 14 bases between them. Per the germline V gene, CDR1 is GTSNPN and CDR2 is SVGIG (reference sequence). The CDR3 loop is CAWILGVWEKLFF. The CDR3 DNA reads as TGTGCCTGGATTCTCGGGGTTTGGGAAAAACTGTTTTTT.

The chain is built from TRBV4-1 and TRBJ2-1, with D unresolved. The CDR3 spans 16 residues. V lost 3 bases and J lost 0, with 12 bases in between. The germline CDR1 and CDR2 sequences are MGHRA and YSYEKL. The CDR3 DNA follows: TGCGCCAGCAGCCAGGCTTTTTTGAGCTCCTACAATGAGCAGTTCTTC. Its translation: CASSQAFLSSYNEQFF.

The V call is TRBV7-9, the J call TRBJ2-5, with a weak D call TRBD1 (6 bases). The CDR3 totals 13 residues. Germline V CDR1 and CDR2: SEHNR, FQNEAQ (reference sequence). Trimming removed 3 bases from V and 3 bases from J, with 8 bases in between. DNA of the CDR3: TGTGCCAGCAGCTTGACAGGCGAAGAGACCCAGTACTTC. This sequence encodes CASSLTGEETQYF.

This chain joins TRBV6-5 and TRBJ2-2; no firm D call. V lost 5 bases, J lost 2 bases, and 6 bases lay in between. The CDR3 extends over 13 amino acids. Germline V CDR1 and CDR2: MNHEY, SVGAGI. This CDR3 reads CASSHENTGELFF. Written as DNA, the CDR3 is TGTGCCAGCAGTCACGAAAACACCGGGGAGCTGTTTTTT.

The V gene is TRBV29-1, the J gene TRBJ2-5; 7 bases are a match to TRBD2. The assigned J gene may be wrong: the sequence end matches TRBJ2-7 better. This CDR3 is built from 13 residues. Germline CDR1 and CDR2: SQVTM and ANQGSEA. The DNA for the CDR3 is TGCAGCGTCAGCGGGATAACCGCCTACGAGCAGTACTTC. This gives the protein CSVSGITAYEQYF.

The rearrangement links TRBV7-9 to TRBJ2-3; 7 bases map to TRBD2. V was pared by 0 bases and J by 4 bases, with 7 bases of the junction left unmatched. The CDR3 contains 16 residues. CDR1 and CDR2 from the germline V gene are SEHNR and FQNEAQ (reference sequence). The CDR3 nucleotides read TGTGCCAGCAGCTTAGCGTTCACTAGCGCGGCAGATACGCAGTATTTT. As protein: CASSLAFTSAADTQYF.

V and J are TRBV6-6 and TRBJ1-2; possible D gene TRBD1, 6 bases. This CDR3 region has 12 residues. Germline V CDR1 and CDR2: MNHNY, SVGAGI (reference sequence). V lost 7 bases to trimming and J lost 7 bases, with 13 bases between them. CDR3 bases: TGTGCCAGCACCACGGGGGCTCCTGGCTACACCTTC. This gives the protein CASTTGAPGYTF.

The chain joins TRBV19 to TRBJ2-3; D is unresolved. Per germline, CDR1 LNHDA and CDR2 SQIVND (reference sequence). V dropped 10 bases and J dropped 6 bases, with 17 bases sitting between them. This CDR3 spans 13 amino acids. The CDR3 reads CAINASLADTQYF. In DNA, the CDR3 is TGTGCCATAAATGCTAGTCTGGCGGATACGCAGTATTTT.

V usage is TRBV27 and J usage is TRBJ2-1; D not certain. The CDR3 is 16 residues long. Per germline, CDR1 MNHEY and CDR2 SMNVEV (reference sequence). V was pared by 5 bases and J by 0 bases, with 14 bases between. As DNA, the CDR3 is TGTGCCAGCAGTACAAGACCGCCTGTCTCCTACAATGAGCAGTTCTTC. Translating gives CASSTRPPVSYNEQFF.

Here the CDR3 reads CASSLYSYAEAFF. The CDR3 DNA reads as TGTGCCAGCAGTTTATACTCATACGCTGAAGCTTTCTTT. This chain links TRBV27 with TRBJ1-1, with D unclear. The CDR3 consists of 13 residues. The germline gives CDR1 MNHEY, CDR2 SMNVEV (reference sequence). Between the trimmed V and J ends, which lost 1 base and 6 bases, there was a span of 9 bases.

With regard to this clone: Relative to the germline gene, one junction end is altered; a read error may explain this. Different DNA sequences within this sample yield the same CDR3. This chain joins TRBV11-2 and TRBJ2-7; the D is unclear. CDR3 length equals 12 residues. Germline V gene sequence: CDR1 SGHAT, CDR2 FQNNGV. The CDR3 DNA is TGTGCCAGCAGTTTAGGCACGTACGAGCAGTACTTC. Its translation is CASSLGTYEQYF.

The rearrangement joins TRBV5-4 to TRBJ1-1; D is unresolved. From germline, CDR1 is SGHNT and CDR2 YYREEE (reference sequence). The ends were cut back, 0 bases at V and 6 bases at J, with 9 bases in the middle. The CDR3 totals 13 residues. The CDR3 sequence is CASSLAQQAEAFF. Here the CDR3 DNA reads TGTGCCAGCAGCTTGGCCCAGCAGGCTGAAGCTTTCTTT.

This chain joins TRBV2 and TRBJ2-3, with 11 bases matching TRBD2. There are 13 residues in the CDR3. V dropped 10 bases and J dropped 5; count of bases not matched to a gene: 5. CDR1 is SNHLY, CDR2 FYNNEI, per germline. DNA for the CDR3: TGTGCCACCTTAGCGGGAGGGGAAGATACGCAGTATTTT. It encodes CATLAGGEDTQYF.

This clone occurred once. This chain connects TRBV11-2 to TRBJ2-3; D uncertain. Germline-derived CDR1 and CDR2 are SGHAT and FQNNGV. V gave up 4 bases and J gave up 1 base, with 6 bases separating them. The CDR3 spans 13 residues. CDR3 bases: TGTGCCAGCAGCTCGCTGGGCACAGATACGCAGTATTTT. Its protein product is CASSSLGTDTQYF.